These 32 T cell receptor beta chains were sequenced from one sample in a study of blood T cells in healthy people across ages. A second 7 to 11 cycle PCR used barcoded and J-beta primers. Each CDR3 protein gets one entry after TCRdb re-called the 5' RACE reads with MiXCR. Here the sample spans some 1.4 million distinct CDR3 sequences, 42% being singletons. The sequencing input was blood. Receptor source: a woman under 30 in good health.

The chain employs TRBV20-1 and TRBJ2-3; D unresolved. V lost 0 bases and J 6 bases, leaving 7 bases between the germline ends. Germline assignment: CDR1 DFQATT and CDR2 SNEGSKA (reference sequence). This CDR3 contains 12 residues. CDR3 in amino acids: CSARDVRDTQYF. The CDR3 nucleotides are TGCAGTGCTAGAGATGTTCGGGATACGCAGTATTTT.

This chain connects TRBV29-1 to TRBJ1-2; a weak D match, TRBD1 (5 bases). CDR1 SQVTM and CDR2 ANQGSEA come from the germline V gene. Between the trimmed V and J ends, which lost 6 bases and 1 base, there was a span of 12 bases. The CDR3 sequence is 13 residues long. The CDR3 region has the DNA TGCAGCGTGACGGGGGGGAGTAACTATGGCTACACCTTC. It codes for CSVTGGSNYGYTF.

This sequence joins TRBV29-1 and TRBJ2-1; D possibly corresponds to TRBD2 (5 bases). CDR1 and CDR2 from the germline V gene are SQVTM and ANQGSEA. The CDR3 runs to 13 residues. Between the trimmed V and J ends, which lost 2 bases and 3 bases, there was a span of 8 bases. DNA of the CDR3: TGCAGCGTTGAAACTAGTTTCTACAATGAGCAGTTCTTC. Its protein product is CSVETSFYNEQFF.

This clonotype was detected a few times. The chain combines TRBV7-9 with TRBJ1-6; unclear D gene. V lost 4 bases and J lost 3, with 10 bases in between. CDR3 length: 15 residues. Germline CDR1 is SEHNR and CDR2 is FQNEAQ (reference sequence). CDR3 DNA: TGTGCCAGCAGCTCCTCGGACCGCTATAATTCACCCCTCCACTTT. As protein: CASSSSDRYNSPLHF.

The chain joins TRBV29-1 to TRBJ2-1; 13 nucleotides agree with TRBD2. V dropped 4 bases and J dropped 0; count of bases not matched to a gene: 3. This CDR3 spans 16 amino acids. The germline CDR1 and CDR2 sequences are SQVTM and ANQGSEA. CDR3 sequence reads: CSVVRTSGGSYNEQFF. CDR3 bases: TGCAGCGTTGTGAGGACTAGCGGGGGCTCCTACAATGAGCAGTTCTTC.

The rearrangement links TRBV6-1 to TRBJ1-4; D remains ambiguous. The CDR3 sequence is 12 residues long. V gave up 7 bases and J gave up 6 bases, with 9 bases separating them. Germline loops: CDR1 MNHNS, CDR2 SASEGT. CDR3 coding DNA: TGTGCCAGCACCAGGAACGATGAAAAACTGTTTTTT. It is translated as CASTRNDEKLFF.

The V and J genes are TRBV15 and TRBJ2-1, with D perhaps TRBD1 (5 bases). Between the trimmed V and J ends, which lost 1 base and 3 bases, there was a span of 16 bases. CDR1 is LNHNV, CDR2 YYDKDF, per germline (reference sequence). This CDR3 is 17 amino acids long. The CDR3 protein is CATSRGGAPPGYNEQFF. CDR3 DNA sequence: TGTGCCACCAGCAGAGGTGGGGCGCCGCCGGGCTACAATGAGCAGTTCTTC.

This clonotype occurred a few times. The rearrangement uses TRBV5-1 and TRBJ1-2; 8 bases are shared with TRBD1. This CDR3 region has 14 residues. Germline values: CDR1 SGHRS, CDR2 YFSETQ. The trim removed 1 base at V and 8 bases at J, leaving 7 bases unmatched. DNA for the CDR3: TGCGCCAGCAGCTTGACTGACAGGGGAGACGGCTACACCTTC. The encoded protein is CASSLTDRGDGYTF.

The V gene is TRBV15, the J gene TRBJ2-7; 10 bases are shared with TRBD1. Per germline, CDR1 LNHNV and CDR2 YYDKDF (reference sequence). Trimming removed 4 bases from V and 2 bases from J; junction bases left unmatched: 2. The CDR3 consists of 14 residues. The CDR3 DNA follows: TGTGCCACCAGCATAGGACAGGGGGCCTACGAGCAGTACTTC. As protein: CATSIGQGAYEQYF.

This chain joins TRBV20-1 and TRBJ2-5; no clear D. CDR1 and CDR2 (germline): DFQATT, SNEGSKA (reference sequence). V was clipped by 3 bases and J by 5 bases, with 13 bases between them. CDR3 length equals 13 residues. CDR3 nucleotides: TGCAGTGCTAGTTGGGTATTGCGGGAGACCCAGTACTTC. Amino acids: CSASWVLRETQYF.

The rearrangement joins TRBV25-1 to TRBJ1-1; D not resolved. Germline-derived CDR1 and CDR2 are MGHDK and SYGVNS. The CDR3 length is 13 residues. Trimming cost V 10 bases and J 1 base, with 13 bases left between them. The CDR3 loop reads CATMRSENTEAFF. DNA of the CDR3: TGTGCCACCATGAGATCCGAGAACACTGAAGCTTTCTTT.

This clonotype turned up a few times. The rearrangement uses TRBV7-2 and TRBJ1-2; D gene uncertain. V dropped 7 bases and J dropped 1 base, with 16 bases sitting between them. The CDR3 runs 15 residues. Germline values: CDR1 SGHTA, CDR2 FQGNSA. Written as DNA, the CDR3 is TGTGCCAGCACCTCCTTCCGTGCTGATAACTATGGCTACACCTTC. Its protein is CASTSFRADNYGYTF.

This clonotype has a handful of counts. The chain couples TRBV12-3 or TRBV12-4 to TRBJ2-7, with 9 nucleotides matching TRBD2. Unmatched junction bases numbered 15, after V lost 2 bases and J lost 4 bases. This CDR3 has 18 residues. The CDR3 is CASSLSSFSGSSRYEQYF. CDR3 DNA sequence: TGTGCCAGCAGTTTATCCTCCTTTAGCGGGAGTAGTAGGTACGAGCAGTACTTC.

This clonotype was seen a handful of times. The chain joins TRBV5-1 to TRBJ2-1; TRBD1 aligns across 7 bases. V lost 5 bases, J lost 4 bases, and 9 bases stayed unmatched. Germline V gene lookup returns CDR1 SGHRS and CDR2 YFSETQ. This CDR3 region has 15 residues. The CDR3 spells CASRGPGTVYNEQFF. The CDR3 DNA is TGCGCCAGCAGAGGACCAGGGACAGTTTACAATGAGCAGTTCTTC.

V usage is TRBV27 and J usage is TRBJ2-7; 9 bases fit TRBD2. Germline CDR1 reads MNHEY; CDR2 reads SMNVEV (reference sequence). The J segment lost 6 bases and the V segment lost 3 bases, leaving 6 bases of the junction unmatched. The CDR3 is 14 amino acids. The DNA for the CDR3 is TGTGCCAGCAGTTTTGCGCGGGGGGGTGCCGAGCAGTACTTC. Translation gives CASSFARGGAEQYF.

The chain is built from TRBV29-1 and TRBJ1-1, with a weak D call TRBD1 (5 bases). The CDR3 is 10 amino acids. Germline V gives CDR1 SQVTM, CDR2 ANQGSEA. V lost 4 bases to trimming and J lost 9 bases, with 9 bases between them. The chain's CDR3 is CSVVSDKAFF. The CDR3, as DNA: TGCAGCGTTGTTTCGGACAAAGCTTTCTTT.

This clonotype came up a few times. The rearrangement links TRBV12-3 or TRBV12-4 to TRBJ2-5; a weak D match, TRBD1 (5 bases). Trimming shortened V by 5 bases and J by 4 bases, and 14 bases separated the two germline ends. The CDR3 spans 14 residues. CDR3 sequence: CASSPSRVSETQYF. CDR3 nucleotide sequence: TGTGCCAGCAGTCCCTCCAGGGTGTCAGAGACCCAGTACTTC.

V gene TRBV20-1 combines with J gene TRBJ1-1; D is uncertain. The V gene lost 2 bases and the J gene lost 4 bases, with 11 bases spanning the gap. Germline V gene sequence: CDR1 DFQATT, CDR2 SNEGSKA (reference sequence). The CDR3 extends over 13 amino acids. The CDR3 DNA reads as TGCAGTGCTAGACAAGCGTCGGCCACTGAAGCTTTCTTT. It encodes CSARQASATEAFF.

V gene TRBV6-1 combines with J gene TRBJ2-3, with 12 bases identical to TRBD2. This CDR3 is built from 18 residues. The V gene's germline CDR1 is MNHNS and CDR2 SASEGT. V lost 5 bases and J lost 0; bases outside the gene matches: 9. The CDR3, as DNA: TGTGCCAGCAGTCCTAGCGGGGGGGAGGCTACTAGCACAGATACGCAGTATTTT. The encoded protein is CASSPSGGEATSTDTQYF.

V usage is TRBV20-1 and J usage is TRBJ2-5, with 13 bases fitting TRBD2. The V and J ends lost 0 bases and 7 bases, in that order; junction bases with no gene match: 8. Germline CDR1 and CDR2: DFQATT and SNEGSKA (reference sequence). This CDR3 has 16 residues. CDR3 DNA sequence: TGCAGTGCTAGAGACCCCGGGACTAGCGGGAAAGGGACCCAGTACTTC. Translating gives CSARDPGTSGKGTQYF.

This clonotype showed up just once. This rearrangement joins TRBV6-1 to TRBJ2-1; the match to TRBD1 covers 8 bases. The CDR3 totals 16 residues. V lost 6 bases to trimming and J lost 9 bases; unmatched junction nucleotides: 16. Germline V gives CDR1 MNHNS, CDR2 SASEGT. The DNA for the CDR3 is TGTGCCAGCAGCCAAACAGGGGGTTTGGGGTATAGTGAGCAGTTCTTC. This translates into CASSQTGGLGYSEQFF.

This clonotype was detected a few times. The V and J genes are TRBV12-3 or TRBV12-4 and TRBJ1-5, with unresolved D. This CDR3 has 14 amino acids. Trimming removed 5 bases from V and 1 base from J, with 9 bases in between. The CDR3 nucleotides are TGTGCCAGCAGTCGGACCCAAAGCAATCAGCCCCAGCATTTT. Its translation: CASSRTQSNQPQHF.

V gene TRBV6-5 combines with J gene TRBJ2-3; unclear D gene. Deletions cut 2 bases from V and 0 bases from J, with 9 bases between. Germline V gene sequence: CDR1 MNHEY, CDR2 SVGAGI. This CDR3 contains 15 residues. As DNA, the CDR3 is TGTGCCAGCAGTTACGCAGGACGAAGCACAGATACGCAGTATTTT. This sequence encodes CASSYAGRSTDTQYF.

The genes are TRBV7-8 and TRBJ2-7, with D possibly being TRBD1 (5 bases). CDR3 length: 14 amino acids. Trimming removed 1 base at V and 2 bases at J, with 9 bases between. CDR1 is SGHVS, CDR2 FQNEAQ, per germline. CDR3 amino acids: CASSLGVDTYEQYF. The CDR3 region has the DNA TGTGCCAGCAGCTTAGGGGTGGACACCTACGAGCAGTACTTC.

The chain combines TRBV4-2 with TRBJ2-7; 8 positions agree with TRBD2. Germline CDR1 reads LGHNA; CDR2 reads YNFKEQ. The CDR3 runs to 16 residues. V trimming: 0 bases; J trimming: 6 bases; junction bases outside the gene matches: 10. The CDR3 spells CASSQDLRSGGAEQYF. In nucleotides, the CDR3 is TGTGCCAGCAGCCAAGATTTACGAAGCGGGGGTGCCGAGCAGTACTTC.

As DNA, the CDR3 is TGTGCCAGCAGCGTAGTGGGCCAAAATAACAATGAGCAGTTCTTC. Protein product: CASSVVGQNNNEQFF. The V gene is TRBV9, the J gene TRBJ2-1; D is unclear. Trimming removed 0 bases from V and 5 bases from J, with 12 bases in between. The CDR3 loop spans 15 amino acids. Germline CDR1 SGDLS, CDR2 YYNGEE. The whole variable domain, remainder taken from reference TRBV9 and TRBJ2-1, is DSGVTQTPKHLITATGQRVTLRCSPRSGDLSVYWYQQSLDQGLQFLIQYYNGEERAKGNILERFSAQQFPDLHSELNLSSLELGDSALYFCASSVVGQNNNEQFFGPGTRLTVL.

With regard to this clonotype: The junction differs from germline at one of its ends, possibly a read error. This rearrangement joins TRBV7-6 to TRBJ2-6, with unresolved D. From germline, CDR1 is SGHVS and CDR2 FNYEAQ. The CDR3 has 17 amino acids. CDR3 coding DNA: TGTGCCAGCAGCTTAGAACTGATGAGCTCTGAGGCCAACGTCCTGACTTTC. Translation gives CASSLELMSSEANVLTF.

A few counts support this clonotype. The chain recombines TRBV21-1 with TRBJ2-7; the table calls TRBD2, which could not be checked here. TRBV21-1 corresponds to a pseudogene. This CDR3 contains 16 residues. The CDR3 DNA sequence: TGTGCCAGCAGCACTCTTTTAGCGGGGGCCTTGTACGAGCAGTACTTC. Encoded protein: CASSTLLAGALYEQYF.

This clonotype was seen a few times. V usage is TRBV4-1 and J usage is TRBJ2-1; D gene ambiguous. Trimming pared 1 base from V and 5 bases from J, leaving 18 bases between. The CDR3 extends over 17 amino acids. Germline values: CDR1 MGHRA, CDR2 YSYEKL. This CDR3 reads CASSQAAPQQPDNEQFF. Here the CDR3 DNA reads TGCGCCAGCAGCCAAGCAGCTCCCCAACAGCCCGACAATGAGCAGTTCTTC.

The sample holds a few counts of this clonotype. CDR3 sequence (DNA): TGCGCCAGCAGCTTGGAACCGGGACCGACCTACGAGCAGTACTTC. It specifies CASSLEPGPTYEQYF. The chain carries TRBV5-1 and TRBJ2-7; D may correspond to TRBD1 or TRBD2 (5 bases each). The CDR3 covers 15 residues. Germline lookup yields CDR1 SGHRS and CDR2 YFSETQ. With 0 bases removed from V and 2 bases from J, the gap between germline ends came to 12 bases.

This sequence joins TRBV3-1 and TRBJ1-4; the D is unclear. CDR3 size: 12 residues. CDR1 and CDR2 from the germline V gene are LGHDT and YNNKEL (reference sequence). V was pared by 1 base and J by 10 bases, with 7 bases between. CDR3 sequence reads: CASSQGTIKLFF. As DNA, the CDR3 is TGTGCCAGCAGCCAAGGGACGATAAAACTGTTTTTT. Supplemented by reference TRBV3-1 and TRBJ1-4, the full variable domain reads DTAVSQTPKYLVTQMGNDKSIKCEQNLGHDTMYWYKQDSKKFLKIMFSYNNKELIINETVPNRFSPKSPDKAHLNLHINSLELGDSAVYFCASSQGTIKLFFGSGTQLSVL.

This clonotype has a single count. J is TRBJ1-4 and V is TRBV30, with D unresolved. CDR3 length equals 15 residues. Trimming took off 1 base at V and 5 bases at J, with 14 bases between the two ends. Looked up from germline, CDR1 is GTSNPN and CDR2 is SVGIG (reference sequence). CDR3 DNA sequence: TGTGCCTGGAGTGCCCCAACATCCGGGAATGAAAAACTGTTTTTT. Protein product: CAWSAPTSGNEKLFF.